The clone carrying this T cell receptor (beta chain) showed up just a few times. The junction shows a germline mismatch at one end, possibly a read error. The data belong to a study of early T cells in non-severe SARS-CoV-2 infection. Germline-derived CDR1 and CDR2 are MNHEY and SVGEGT. This CDR3 is built from 17 residues. Unique molecular identifier tags were affixed to discrete cDNA molecules. Each CDR3 protein gets one entry after TCRdb re-called the 5' RACE reads with MiXCR. The repertoire has more than 75,000 distinct CDR3 sequences, 13% to 15% of them found once; the top ten carry under 8%. The V gene is TRBV6-2 or TRBV6-3, the J gene TRBJ2-2, with 9 bases lining up with TRBD1. This clonotype was sampled from an adult who was a healthcare worker with PCR-confirmed SARS-CoV-2 infection or an uninfected control (not recorded which). Material: whole blood. Written as DNA, the CDR3 is TGTGCCAGCAGATACTTTGGGGACAGGGCGAACACCGGGGAGCTGTTTTTT. The encoded protein is CASRYFGDRANTGELFF.